Shown below are 27 T cell receptor beta chains from a single sample sequenced in a study of shared clonotypes between healthy human individuals. Generated by immunoSEQ multiplex PCR, the TCRdb table keeps only in-frame clones and is missing some. The sample holds approximately 1.1 million clones, around 78% seen once. Specimen: memory CD4+ T cells from PBMCs. As to subset: CD45RA-negative fraction. Source of these receptors: a man younger than 30 in good health. Some clones in this sample may be carry-over from other donors' samples.

This clone occurred a few times. The CDR3 loop is CASSLEGARYNEQFF. As DNA, the CDR3 is TGTGCCAGCAGCTTAGAGGGGGCGCGTTACAATGAGCAGTTCTTC. The chain couples TRBV11-2 to TRBJ2-1, with D possibly TRBD1 on 6 matching bases. The V end lost 0 bases, the J end lost 4 bases, and 10 bases lay between the germline ends. Germline V gives CDR1 SGHAT, CDR2 FQNNGV. The CDR3 totals 15 residues.

This clone has at least ten counts. The rearrangement joins TRBV28 to TRBJ1-2; TRBD1 matches at 9 bases. In germline, CDR1 is MDHEN, CDR2 SYDVKM. The length of the CDR3 is 15 residues. V was clipped by 8 bases and J by 1 base; unmatched bases: 8. CDR3 DNA: TGTGCCAGCCGGGCACAGGGGGCTTTTAACTATGGCTACACCTTC. The encoded protein is CASRAQGAFNYGYTF.

The chain joins TRBV7-9 to TRBJ1-1; no clear D gene. Germline values: CDR1 SEHNR, CDR2 FQNEAQ (reference sequence). The CDR3 loop spans 17 amino acids. The germline V and J ends were trimmed by 5 bases and 3 bases, with 22 bases remaining between them. In DNA, the CDR3 is TGTGCCAGCAGCGATGGCCTCAACGCGGTGATCTACACTGAAGCTTTCTTT. Its protein is CASSDGLNAVIYTEAFF. The full variable domain, in which reference TRBV7-9 and TRBJ1-1 provide the parts outside the CDR3, is DTGVSQNPRHKITKRGQNVTFRCDPISEHNRLYWYRQTLGQGPEFLTYFQNEAQLEKSRLLSDRFSAERPKGSFSTLEIQRTEQGDSAMYLCASSDGLNAVIYTEAFFGQGTRLTVV.

This sequence joins TRBV7-2 and TRBJ1-5; no clear D gene. CDR1 is SGHTA and CDR2 is FQGNSA in the germline V gene. This CDR3 region has 15 residues. The V end was cut by 4 bases, the J end by 2 bases, with 12 bases between. CDR3 residues: CASSWGSVGNQPQHF. For the CDR3, the DNA is TGTGCCAGCAGCTGGGGAAGTGTCGGCAATCAGCCCCAGCATTTT.

This clone was observed once. The chain is built from TRBV4-1 and TRBJ2-3; a weak D match, TRBD1 (6 bases). Trimming cost V 7 bases and J 6 bases, with 17 bases left between them. The CDR3 extends over 14 amino acids. Germline V lookup: CDR1 MGHRA, CDR2 YSYEKL. CDR3 DNA sequence: TGCGCCAGCACGACCTCAAAGAGGGGGGATACGCAGTATTTT. Translation gives CASTTSKRGDTQYF.

This clone was observed a handful of times. The chain employs TRBV28 and TRBJ2-3, with 8 bases matching TRBD2. The CDR3 has 14 amino acids. The germline V gene has CDR1 MDHEN and CDR2 SYDVKM. V shed 10 bases and J 4 bases; nucleotides not matched to a gene: 10. The CDR3 coding sequence is TGTGCCACCCGCGAATCGGGAGGGGCAGATACGCAGTATTTT. Protein product: CATRESGGADTQYF.

V is TRBV30 and J is TRBJ2-2; the D gene is possibly TRBD2 (5 bases). CDR1 and CDR2 from the germline V gene are GTSNPN and SVGIG (reference sequence). CDR3 length: 13 amino acids. The V and J ends lost 1 base and 7 bases respectively, with 10 bases between them. The CDR3 protein is CAWSESRGGELFF. The CDR3 nucleotides are TGTGCCTGGAGTGAGAGCCGGGGCGGGGAGCTGTTTTTT.

V and J are TRBV4-2 and TRBJ2-3; tentatively, D is TRBD2 (7 bases). Trimming stripped 4 bases from V and 0 bases from J, with 17 bases between. Germline V gives CDR1 LGHNA, CDR2 YNFKEQ. The CDR3 sequence is 17 residues long. The CDR3 sequence: CASSPVGGRGSTDTQYF. Here the CDR3 DNA reads TGTGCCAGCAGCCCGGTCGGGGGGCGGGGAAGCACAGATACGCAGTATTTT.

This clone was detected only a few times. The chain recombines TRBV6-1 with TRBJ2-5, with a possible D match to TRBD2 (5 bases). Trimming shortened V by 8 bases and J by 10 bases, and 20 bases separated the two germline ends. The germline V gene encodes CDR1 MNHNS and CDR2 SASEGT. This CDR3 comprises 13 residues. The CDR3 DNA is TGTGCCAGCTCTTCTAGGCCGGGAAGGGACCAGTACTTC. Amino acids: CASSSRPGRDQYF.

In its sample, this clone was seen a few times. The CDR3 loop reads CASSRAGGDEQYF. The CDR3 DNA reads TGTGCCAGTAGTCGTGCGGGAGGGGACGAGCAGTACTTC. The chain couples TRBV19 to TRBJ2-7; TRBD2 matches 9 bases. CDR3 length: 13 residues. Germline assignment: CDR1 LNHDA and CDR2 SQIVND (reference sequence). Germline trimming cut 5 bases from V and 5 bases from J; bases unmatched to any gene: 4. The full variable domain, rest sourced from reference TRBV19 and TRBJ2-7, is DGGITQSPKYLFRKEGQNVTLSCEQNLNHDAMYWYRQDPGQGLRLIYYSQIVNDFQKGDIAEGYSVSREKKESFPLTVTSAQKNPTAFYLCASSRAGGDEQYFGPGTRLTVT.

This chain joins TRBV29-1 and TRBJ2-2; D is unresolved. V lost 2 bases and J 5 bases, leaving 6 bases between the germline ends. The CDR3 is 12 residues long. CDR1 is SQVTM and CDR2 is ANQGSEA in the germline V gene. CDR3 nucleotide sequence: TGCAGCGTTGAATCGCGTACCGGGGAGCTGTTTTTT. This sequence encodes CSVESRTGELFF.

The chain uses TRBV10-1 and TRBJ1-1; D perhaps matches TRBD1 (6 bases). Trimming stripped 10 bases from V and 2 bases from J, with 14 bases between. Germline V lookup: CDR1 WNHNN, CDR2 SYGVQD (reference sequence). The CDR3 is 13 amino acids. Written as DNA, the CDR3 is TGCGCCACCCGCGGAGGGACAAACACTGAAGCTTTCTTT. It translates to CATRGGTNTEAFF.

The CDR3 here is CASSYSTGVNSQPQHF. The CDR3 bases are TGTGCCAGCAGTTACTCGACAGGGGTAAACAGTCAGCCCCAGCATTTT. The V call is TRBV6-6, the J call TRBJ1-5; 8 bases are shared with TRBD1. The germline V gene encodes CDR1 MNHNY and CDR2 SVGAGI (reference sequence). Germline trimming cut 0 bases from V and 6 bases from J; bases unmatched to any gene: 7. This CDR3 is built from 16 residues.

The chain joins TRBV15 to TRBJ1-4; D is uncertain. V lost 1 base to trimming and J lost 6 bases, with 6 bases between them. This CDR3 has 13 amino acids. Germline CDR1 reads LNHNV; CDR2 reads YYDKDF (reference sequence). The CDR3 DNA sequence: TGTGCCACCAGCAGAGGGTTCGATGAAAAACTGTTTTTT. As protein: CATSRGFDEKLFF.

Many counts were recorded for this clone. At the DNA level, this CDR3 is encoded by other sequences in the same sample as well. This chain joins TRBV9 and TRBJ2-1; possible D gene TRBD2, 6 bases. V gave up 2 bases and J gave up 3 bases, with 6 bases separating them. The germline gives CDR1 SGDLS, CDR2 YYNGEE. The CDR3 runs 13 residues. The CDR3 bases are TGTGCCAGCAGCGTCGGGAGCTACAATGAGCAGTTCTTC. Translation gives CASSVGSYNEQFF.

The rearrangement links TRBV18 to TRBJ2-3; D is perhaps TRBD1 or TRBD2 (5 bases each). Germline V lookup: CDR1 KGHSH, CDR2 LQKENI. Trimming took off 3 bases at V and 2 bases at J, with 12 bases between the two ends. This CDR3 spans 15 amino acids. The CDR3 DNA reads TGTGCCAGCTCACCGGGACGAGGGCCCACAGATACGCAGTATTTT. It encodes CASSPGRGPTDTQYF.

The V and J genes are TRBV2 and TRBJ2-1; D unresolved. This CDR3 is 13 amino acids long. V gave up 6 bases and J gave up 6 bases, with 12 bases separating them. CDR1 and CDR2 (germline): SNHLY, FYNNEI. Here the CDR3 reads CASRPTNSNEQFF. The CDR3 DNA sequence: TGTGCCAGCAGACCGACCAATAGCAATGAGCAGTTCTTC.

The chain employs TRBV5-1 and TRBJ2-7; D remains ambiguous. Germline CDR1 is SGHRS and CDR2 is YFSETQ. Trimming took off 0 bases at V and 3 bases at J, with 13 bases between the two ends. The CDR3 consists of 15 residues. The DNA for the CDR3 is TGCGCCAGCAGCTTGGCCCCTGGTGTAATCTACGAGCAGTACTTC. Translating gives CASSLAPGVIYEQYF. Full variable domain (outside the CDR3, taken from reference TRBV5-1 and TRBJ2-7): KAGVTQTPRYLIKTRGQQVTLSCSPISGHRSVSWYQQTPGQGLQFLFEYFSETQRNKGNFPGRFSGRQFSNSRSEMNVSTLELGDSALYLCASSLAPGVIYEQYFGPGTRLTVT.

The J gene is TRBJ1-5, the V gene TRBV6-1; D gene ambiguous. Germline CDR1 reads MNHNS; CDR2 reads SASEGT. Trimming removed 4 bases at V and 1 base at J, with 11 bases between. The CDR3 covers 15 residues. The CDR3 region is CASSALGLSNQPQHF. In nucleotides, the CDR3 is TGTGCCAGCAGTGCCCTAGGGTTGAGCAATCAGCCCCAGCATTTT.

The chain combines TRBV7-3 with TRBJ1-4; no definite D call. The CDR3 totals 13 residues. Trimming pared 4 bases from V and 8 bases from J, leaving 11 bases between. CDR1 is SGHTA and CDR2 is FQGTGA in the germline V gene. This CDR3 reads CASSSGREEKLFF. CDR3 coding DNA: TGTGCCAGCAGCTCTGGGCGGGAGGAAAAACTGTTTTTT.

J is TRBJ1-2 and V is TRBV5-8; 9 positions match TRBD1. J gave up 8 bases and V 4 bases, and 9 bases lay outside the gene matches. There are 14 residues in the CDR3. Germline V gives CDR1 SGHTS, CDR2 YDEGEE. The DNA of the CDR3 is TGTGCCAGCAGCCTGACCGGGACAGGGCAAGGCTACACCTTC. It is translated as CASSLTGTGQGYTF.

Note on this clone: The likely explanation is a read error, given a far larger clone one base away. The rearrangement links TRBV4-2 to TRBJ2-3; the match to TRBD2 covers 11 bases. The CDR3 is 16 amino acids. The junction had 3 bases not matched to a gene; V was cut back by 4 bases and J by 0 bases. Germline V lookup: CDR1 LGHNA, CDR2 YNFKEQ. This chain's CDR3 is CASSRASGRSTDTQYF. CDR3 nucleotides: TGTGCCAGCAGCCGGGCTAGCGGGAGGAGCACAGATACGCAGTATTTT.

Comment on this clone: The same CDR3 is also encoded by other DNA sequences in this sample. The J gene is TRBJ2-3, the V gene TRBV18; 9 nucleotides agree with TRBD1. This CDR3 has 15 residues. V trimming: 6 bases; J trimming: 0 bases; junction bases outside the gene matches: 4. The V gene's germline CDR1 is KGHSH and CDR2 LQKENI. CDR3 residues: CASSPGQGSTDTQYF. CDR3 DNA sequence: TGTGCCAGCTCGCCTGGACAGGGGAGCACAGATACGCAGTATTTT.

The chain uses TRBV18 and TRBJ2-5; 10 bases align to TRBD1. Germline CDR1 and CDR2: KGHSH and LQKENI. The CDR3 covers 16 residues. The V segment lost 6 bases and the J segment 5 bases; nucleotides outside the gene matches: 12. CDR3 amino acids: CASSTLGQGFLETQYF. In nucleotides, the CDR3 is TGTGCCAGCTCTACCTTGGGACAGGGGTTCCTCGAGACCCAGTACTTC. The whole variable domain, remainder taken from reference TRBV18 and TRBJ2-5, is NAGVMQNPRHLVRRRGQEARLRCSPMKGHSHVYWYRQLPEEGLKFMVYLQKENIIDESGMPKERFSAEFPKEGPSILRIQQVVRGDSAAYFCASSTLGQGFLETQYFGPGTRLLVL.

This CDR3 reads CASSLPGGGVYGYTF. DNA for the CDR3: TGTGCCAGCAGCTTGCCTGGGGGAGGTGTCTATGGCTACACCTTC. V usage is TRBV5-4 and J usage is TRBJ1-2; D is perhaps TRBD1 (5 bases). This CDR3 has 15 residues. Germline CDR1 SGHNT, CDR2 YYREEE (reference sequence). V shed 1 base and J shed 4 bases, with 14 bases lying between them.

The chain couples TRBV5-8 to TRBJ2-3; no clear D. This CDR3 is 15 amino acids long. V lost 0 bases, J lost 3 bases, and 11 bases lay in between. Germline loops: CDR1 SGHTS, CDR2 YDEGEE. CDR3 residues: CASSLGTPETDTQYF. For the CDR3, the DNA is TGTGCCAGCAGCTTGGGGACCCCCGAGACAGATACGCAGTATTTT.

Here the CDR3 DNA reads TGTGCCAGCTCCCCGCCCGACCACAGAAGGGCCAACGTCCTGACTTTC. It is translated as CASSPPDHRRANVLTF. The gene calls are TRBV18 and TRBJ2-6; D is uncertain. V was pared by 6 bases and J by 5 bases, with 17 bases between. The CDR3 loop spans 16 amino acids. Per germline, CDR1 KGHSH and CDR2 LQKENI.